This entry lists 4 T cell receptor beta chains sequenced from one sample in a study of T cells in lung cancer brain metastases. This table comes from immunoSEQ multiplex PCR, and its TCRdb copy is limited to in-frame clones, with some not included. The sample consists of around 2,000 clones, around nine tenths of them appearing once. The sample was tumor tissue from a brain metastasis. These receptors all stem from a woman aged 45-65 years with non-small cell lung cancer that had spread to the brain.

This chain links TRBV14 with TRBJ2-3, with TRBD2 matching 8 bases. The CDR3 has 17 residues. CDR1 and CDR2 from the germline V gene are SGHDN and FVKESK. V dropped 0 bases and J dropped 6; count of bases not matched to a gene: 11. CDR3 sequence: CASSQDFEGLGGDTQYF. The CDR3 DNA sequence: TGTGCCAGCAGCCAAGATTTTGAGGGACTAGGAGGGGATACGCAGTATTTT.

This clone was detected only once. The rearrangement uses TRBV28 and TRBJ1-5, with 7 bases identical to TRBD1. Trimming took 1 base from V and 5 from J; bases not matched to a gene: 14. The CDR3 is 18 residues long. Per germline, CDR1 MDHEN and CDR2 SYDVKM. The CDR3 nucleotides are TGTGCCAGCAGTTTATTAGCGGAGGGAGGACAGGCTCATCAGCCCCAGCATTTT. It encodes CASSLLAEGGQAHQPQHF.

The chain recombines TRBV4-1 with TRBJ2-7, with D maybe TRBD1 (5 bases). The germline V and J ends were trimmed by 1 base and 7 bases, with 20 bases remaining between them. The CDR3 is made up of 16 amino acids. Germline CDR1 and CDR2: MGHRA and YSYEKL. CDR3 bases: TGCGCCAGCAGCCAAGGGAGAGGCCAGGGTTCATGGGAGCAGTACTTC. This codes for CASSQGRGQGSWEQYF.

The chain joins TRBV7-9 to TRBJ1-4, with a possible D match to TRBD1 (5 bases). Per germline, CDR1 SEHNR and CDR2 FQNEAQ (reference sequence). Trimming removed 1 base from V and 3 bases from J, with 9 bases in between. CDR3 length: 15 residues. The CDR3, as DNA: TGTGCCAGCAGCTTAGTGGGGCTCGCTAATGAAAAACTGTTTTTT. Encoded protein: CASSLVGLANEKLFF.